This is a list of T cell receptor beta chains from one sample in a study of T cell responses to AZD1222 COVID-19 vaccine. Profiling relied on immunoSEQ multiplex PCR, and the TCRdb table lists in-frame clones only, not all of them. In the table there are 90,000 to 120,000 clones, under 95% of which are singletons. This specimen was peripheral blood, taken 28 days after the second AZD1222 dose. These receptors were taken from an adult who received the AZD1222 COVID-19 vaccine. The CDR3 runs from the conserved cysteine through the conserved F or W.

v_call	j_call	cdr3_aa
TRBV5-1	TRBJ2-1	CASSLVGLGGGNEQFF
TRBV27	TRBJ1-2	CASSLYRDYGYTF
TRBV28	TRBJ1-2	CASSHQGSIF
TRBV6-5	TRBJ2-3	CASSYGRDTQYF
TRBV2	TRBJ2-2	CASSGDRDRGNTGELFF
TRBV21-1	TRBJ1-1	CATTPGTTNTEAFF
TRBV28	TRBJ1-1	CASVFSSYTEAFF
TRBV4-1	TRBJ1-6	CASSHGVSSYNSPLHF
TRBV27	TRBJ1-1	CASSSTGGNTEAFF
TRBV4-3	TRBJ2-7	CASSQEWGSGSTEQYF
TRBV3-1/TRBV3-2	TRBJ1-6	CASSQGGGPRSPLHF
TRBV11-2	TRBJ2-7	CASSLAAGGQYEQYF
TRBV7-6	TRBJ2-3	CASSSLAGGADTQYF
TRBV5-1	TRBJ2-5	CASSTGQGEGTQYF
TRBV27	TRBJ1-2	CATLRAGGYGYTF
TRBV19	TRBJ1-2	CASSVTGTAVWGYTF
TRBV10-3	TRBJ1-2	CAISEKNNYGYTF
TRBV9	TRBJ2-5	CASSVLNSQAETQYF
TRBV7-9	TRBJ2-2	CASSLQGSVGELFF
TRBV5-1	TRBJ2-2	CASSFSGYNAGELFF
TRBV7-2	TRBJ2-1	CASSEGLAGVVDEQFF
TRBV6-5	TRBJ1-1	CASSYQGLNTEAFF
TRBV4-1	TRBJ1-6	CASSLGTGGYSPLHF
TRBV24-1	TRBJ1-4	CATSDFIDSPGTNEKLFF
TRBV6-2/TRBV6-3	TRBJ2-5	CASSYPRTAGHQETQYF
TRBV27	TRBJ2-1	CASSLWTSRIYNEQFF
TRBV2	TRBJ2-7	CASSGSDGGHLFYEQYF
TRBV6-5	TRBJ1-1	CASSYSNSLLRAFF
TRBV10-2	TRBJ2-5	CASCRKGGETQYF
TRBV6-5	TRBJ2-1	CASRRQGRNEQFF
TRBV4-1	TRBJ2-7	CASSQGDRSYEQYF
TRBV5-1	TRBJ2-2	CASSLGDLTGALLGELFF
TRBV28	TRBJ1-2	CASSTRGTASNYGYTF
TRBV25-1	TRBJ1-1	CASSFGTEAFF
TRBV5-5	TRBJ2-2	CASSLEGGGGELFF
TRBV28	TRBJ1-5	CATHPWPSNQPQHF
TRBV3-1/TRBV3-2	TRBJ2-7	CAPIAGRSYEQYF
TRBV7-9	TRBJ2-7	CASSLGGAGGRAHEQYF
TRBV7-2	TRBJ2-7	CASSLEAAGGLYF
TRBV5-1	TRBJ1-4	CASSLGGSNEKLFF
TRBV4-1	TRBJ1-5	CASSLTTVGPQHF
TRBV27	TRBJ1-6	CASSFQFPYNSPLHF
TRBV13	TRBJ2-7	CASSPRGDSGYEQYF
TRBV30	TRBJ2-3	CAWIPGYQTDTQYF
TRBV7-8	TRBJ1-2	CASTILEARGYGYTF
TRBV2	TRBJ2-1	CASSEADGRTYNEQFF
TRBV9	TRBJ2-2	CASSAGTVNTGELFF
TRBV6-1	TRBJ2-6	CASSDFQGSGANVLTF
TRBV7-9	TRBJ1-4	CASSLGGGTRNEKLFF
TRBV13	TRBJ1-2	CASSLGRANYGYTF
TRBV5-8	TRBJ2-7	CASSFIQGPSRYF